The TCR beta chain described here comes from a study of blood T cell repertoires in COVID-19. The V end was cut by 4 bases, the J end by 2 bases, with 12 bases between. Germline CDR1 SGHNT, CDR2 YYREEE (reference sequence). CDR3 length equals 14 residues. TCRdb's copy holds only in-frame clones and misses some; the assay was immunoSEQ multiplex PCR. Counted here are about 230,000 clones, approximately 83% occurring once; the ten biggest clones make up 4% to 5.5%. This clone was seen only a few times. The TCR originated in a man aged 50 to 59 with active or convalescent COVID-19. This chain links TRBV5-4 with TRBJ1-2; TRBD1 might be the D (5 bases). The specimen sequenced was peripheral blood. CDR3 bases: TGTGCCAGCAGCCTGGGGAGGGGAAACTATGGCTACACCTTC. Translated: CASSLGRGNYGYTF.